This passage covers 7 T cell receptor beta chains from one sample sequenced in a study of T cell responses to AZD1222 COVID-19 vaccine. Generated by immunoSEQ multiplex PCR, the TCRdb table keeps only in-frame clones and is missing some. The data contain 120,000 or so clones, over 75% of them singletons. The sequences come from peripheral blood, collected on day 0 of AZD1222 vaccination. These receptors were taken from an adult in good health.

The chain joins TRBV30 to TRBJ1-2, with 8 bases matching TRBD1. This CDR3 contains 14 residues. The ends lost 3 bases at V and 3 bases at J; junction bases unmatched: 6. Germline V gene sequence: CDR1 GTSNPN, CDR2 SVGIG (reference sequence). The CDR3 DNA is TGTGCCTGGAGATACACAGGGGGAGACTATGGCTACACCTTC. Translating it yields CAWRYTGGDYGYTF.

The V gene is TRBV7-9, the J gene TRBJ2-3; a possible D gene is TRBD1 (6 bases). Germline V gene sequence: CDR1 SEHNR, CDR2 FQNEAQ (reference sequence). V was trimmed by 7 bases and J by 1 base, leaving 9 bases between them. The CDR3 totals 13 residues. In DNA form, the CDR3 reads TGTGCCAGCACCCCAGGGGGCACAGATACGCAGTATTTT. Translating gives CASTPGGTDTQYF.

This clone was counted a single time. This chain joins TRBV6-5 and TRBJ2-4; 12 bases match TRBD2. Trimming cost V 4 bases and J 0 bases; bases outside gene matches: 1. The germline gives CDR1 MNHEY, CDR2 SVGAGI. CDR3 length equals 16 residues. DNA of the CDR3: TGTGCCAGCAGTTCGACTAGCGGGGGAGCCAAAAACATTCAGTACTTC. Protein sequence: CASSSTSGGAKNIQYF.

This clone was recorded a few times. The chain combines TRBV28 with TRBJ1-5, with D possibly TRBD1 on 6 matching bases. There are 15 residues in the CDR3. Germline CDR1 and CDR2: MDHEN and SYDVKM. The V gene lost 2 bases and the J gene lost 6 bases, with 14 bases spanning the gap. CDR3 protein: CASSLRGADGQPQHF. DNA of the CDR3: TGTGCCAGCAGTTTACGGGGGGCGGACGGTCAGCCCCAGCATTTT.

The J gene is TRBJ2-3, the V gene TRBV5-1; 11 bases fit TRBD2. Germline values: CDR1 SGHRS, CDR2 YFSETQ. V was clipped by 2 bases and J by 2 bases; unmatched bases: 4. The CDR3 has 16 residues. CDR3 residues: CASSLSSGGATDTQYF. The CDR3, as DNA: TGCGCCAGCAGCTTAAGTAGCGGGGGGGCCACAGATACGCAGTATTTT.

DNA for the CDR3: TGTGCCAGTAGTATCCACGGGGGTCTAGCGGGGCCCTACGAGCAGTACTTC. Residues: CASSIHGGLAGPYEQYF. This sequence joins TRBV19 and TRBJ2-7; 9 bases fit TRBD2. The CDR3 length is 17 residues. Germline values: CDR1 LNHDA, CDR2 SQIVND (reference sequence). V lost 3 bases and J lost 2; bases outside the gene matches: 11.

The chain uses TRBV28 and TRBJ1-3; D remains ambiguous. Germline V lookup: CDR1 MDHEN, CDR2 SYDVKM. Trimming removed 3 bases from V and 4 bases from J, with 4 bases in between. The CDR3 contains 12 residues. The CDR3, as DNA: TGTGCCAGCAGTTTGGAAGGAAACACCATATATTTT. Protein product: CASSLEGNTIYF. The full variable domain, in which reference TRBV28 and TRBJ1-3 provide the parts outside the CDR3, is DVKVTQSSRYLVKRTGEKVFLECVQDMDHENMFWYRQDPGLGLRLIYFSYDVKMKEKGDIPEGYSVSREKKERFSLILESASTNQTSMYLCASSLEGNTIYFGEGSWLTVV.